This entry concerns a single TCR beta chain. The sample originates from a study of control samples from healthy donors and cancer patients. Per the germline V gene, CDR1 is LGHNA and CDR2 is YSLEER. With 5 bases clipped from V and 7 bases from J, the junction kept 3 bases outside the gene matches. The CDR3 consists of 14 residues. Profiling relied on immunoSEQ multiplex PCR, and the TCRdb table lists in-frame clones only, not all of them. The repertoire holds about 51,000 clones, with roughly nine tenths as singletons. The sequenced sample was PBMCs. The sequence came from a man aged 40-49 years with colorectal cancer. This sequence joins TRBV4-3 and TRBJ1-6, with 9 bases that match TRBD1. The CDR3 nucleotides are TGCGCCAGCAGCAGGACAGGGGTGAATTCACCCCTCCACTTT. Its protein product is CASSRTGVNSPLHF.